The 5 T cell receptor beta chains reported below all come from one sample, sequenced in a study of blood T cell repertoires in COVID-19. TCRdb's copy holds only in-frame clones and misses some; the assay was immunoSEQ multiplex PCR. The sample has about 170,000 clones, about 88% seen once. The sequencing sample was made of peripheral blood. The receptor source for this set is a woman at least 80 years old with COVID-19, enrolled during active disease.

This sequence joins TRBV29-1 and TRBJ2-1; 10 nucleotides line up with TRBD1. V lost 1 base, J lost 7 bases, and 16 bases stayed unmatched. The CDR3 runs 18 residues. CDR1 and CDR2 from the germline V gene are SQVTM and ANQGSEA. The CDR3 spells CSVEGSPTTGGIGNEQFF. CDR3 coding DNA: TGCAGCGTTGAAGGGTCCCCTACGACAGGGGGCATAGGTAATGAGCAGTTCTTC.

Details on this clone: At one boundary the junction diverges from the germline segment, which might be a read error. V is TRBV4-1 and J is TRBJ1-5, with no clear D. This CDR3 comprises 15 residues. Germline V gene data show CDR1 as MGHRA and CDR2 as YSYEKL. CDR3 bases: TGCGCCAGCAGCGAAGAGGCCTGGAAGGAGCAGCCCCAGCATTTT. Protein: CASSEEAWKEQPQHF.

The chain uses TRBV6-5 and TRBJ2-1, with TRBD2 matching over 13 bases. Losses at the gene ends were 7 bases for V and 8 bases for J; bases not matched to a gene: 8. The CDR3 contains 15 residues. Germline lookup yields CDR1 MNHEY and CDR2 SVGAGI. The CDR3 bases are TGTGCCAGCACGAGAGGGACTAGCGGGGAGGATGAGCAGTTCTTC. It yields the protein CASTRGTSGEDEQFF.

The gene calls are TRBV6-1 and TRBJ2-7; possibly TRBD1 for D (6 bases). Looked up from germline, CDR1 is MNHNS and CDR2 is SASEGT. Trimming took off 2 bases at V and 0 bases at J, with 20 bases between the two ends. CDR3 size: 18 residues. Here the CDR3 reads CASSESLWGRPSSYEQYF. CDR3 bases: TGTGCCAGCAGTGAATCCCTTTGGGGGCGACCGAGCTCCTACGAGCAGTACTTC.

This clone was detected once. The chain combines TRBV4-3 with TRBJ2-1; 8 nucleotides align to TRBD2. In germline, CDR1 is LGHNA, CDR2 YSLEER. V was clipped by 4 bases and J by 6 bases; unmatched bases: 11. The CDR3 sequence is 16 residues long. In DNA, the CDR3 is TGCGCCAGCAGCCGCCGGGGAGCGGGAGTCTTCAATGAGCAGTTCTTC. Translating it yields CASSRRGAGVFNEQFF.